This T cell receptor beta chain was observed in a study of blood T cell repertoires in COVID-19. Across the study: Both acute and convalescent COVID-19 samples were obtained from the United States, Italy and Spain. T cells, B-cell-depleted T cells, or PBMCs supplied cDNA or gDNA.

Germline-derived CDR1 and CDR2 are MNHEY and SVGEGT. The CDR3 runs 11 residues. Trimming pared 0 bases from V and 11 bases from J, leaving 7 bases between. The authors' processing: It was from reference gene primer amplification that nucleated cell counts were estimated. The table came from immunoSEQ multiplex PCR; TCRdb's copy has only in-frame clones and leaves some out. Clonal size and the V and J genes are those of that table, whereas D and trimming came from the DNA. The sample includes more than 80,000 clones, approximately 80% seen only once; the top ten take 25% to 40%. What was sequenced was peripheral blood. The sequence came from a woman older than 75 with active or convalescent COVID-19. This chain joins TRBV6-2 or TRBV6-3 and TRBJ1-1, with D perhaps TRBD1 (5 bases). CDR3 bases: TGTGCCAGCAGTTACTCGTGGGGCGCTTTCTTT. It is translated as CASSYSWGAFF.